This record concerns one T cell receptor (beta chain) sequence. The data belong to a study of T cell changes during pregnancy in multiple sclerosis. Profiling relied on immunoSEQ multiplex PCR, and the TCRdb table lists in-frame clones only, not all of them. Counted here are tens of thousands of clones, around nine tenths occurring once; the ten biggest clones make up 5.4%. V was cut by 0 bases and J by 2 bases, with 8 bases left in between. Germline values: CDR1 MNHEY, CDR2 SVGAGI. The CDR3 covers 14 residues. The receptor was derived from a female donor in good health, enrolled as a control in a pregnancy study. The chain combines TRBV6-5 with TRBJ2-7; no definite D call. The sequences come from peripheral blood, collected in the third trimester of pregnancy. The CDR3, as DNA: TGTGCCAGCAGTTACTCATTCTCCCCCTACGAGCAGTACTTC. The encoded protein is CASSYSFSPYEQYF.